The 17 T cell receptor beta chains below were found in one sample sequenced in a study of cytomegalovirus exposure and HLA in healthy donors. It was with 60 Vbeta and 13 Jbeta primers that the PCR ran. The repertoire was sequenced with immunoSEQ multiplex PCR; TCRdb's copy has only in-frame clones and lacks some. The sample has roughly 120,000 clones, 65% to 80% seen once; the top ten hold 13%. Sequenced input: PBMCs. These receptors came from a middle-aged woman in good health and CMV-seropositive.

This clone was observed once. This chain joins TRBV30 and TRBJ1-5; possible D gene TRBD1, 6 bases. This CDR3 has 15 amino acids. V was cut by 0 bases and J by 5 bases, with 14 bases left in between. Looked up from germline, CDR1 is GTSNPN and CDR2 is SVGIG (reference sequence). CDR3 sequence reads: CAWSVRGGIDQPQHF. The CDR3 coding sequence is TGTGCCTGGAGTGTGAGGGGGGGCATCGATCAGCCCCAGCATTTT.

This clone ranks as medium-sized. The chain uses TRBV5-1 and TRBJ2-7; D is ambiguous. V lost 1 base and J lost 7, with 6 bases in between. CDR3 length: 11 amino acids. Per the germline V gene, CDR1 is SGHRS and CDR2 is YFSETQ. CDR3 bases: TGCGCCAGCAGCTTGAACGGGGAGCAGTACTTC. Its translation: CASSLNGEQYF.

This clone came up once. The CDR3 is CASSQDSAGVNNEQFF. The CDR3 bases are TGCGCCAGCAGCCAAGACAGCGCGGGAGTAAACAATGAGCAGTTCTTC. The chain links TRBV4-1 to TRBJ2-1, with 7 bases aligning to TRBD2. This CDR3 region has 16 residues. With V trimmed by 0 bases and J by 5 bases, 7 bases remained unmatched. Per the germline V gene, CDR1 is MGHRA and CDR2 is YSYEKL.

CDR3 protein: CAWSTAGGLADTQYF. The DNA for the CDR3 is TGTGCCTGGAGTACAGCGGGAGGATTAGCAGATACGCAGTATTTT. This chain links TRBV30 with TRBJ2-3; 9 positions agree with TRBD2. The trim removed 2 bases at V and 4 bases at J, leaving 7 bases unmatched. CDR1 and CDR2 (germline): GTSNPN, SVGIG (reference sequence). The CDR3 has 15 residues.

The rearrangement joins TRBV5-1 to TRBJ2-2, with 8 bases aligning to TRBD1. CDR1 and CDR2 (germline): SGHRS, YFSETQ. This CDR3 has 18 residues. V shed 5 bases, J shed 2 bases, and the junction held 14 bases outside the gene matches. The CDR3 nucleotides read TGCGCCAGCAGTTTAAAACAGGGGGAAGAAAGAAACACCGGGGAGCTGTTTTTT. This codes for CASSLKQGEERNTGELFF. The full variable domain, with the rest looked up from reference TRBV5-1 and TRBJ2-2, is KAGVTQTPRYLIKTRGQQVTLSCSPISGHRSVSWYQQTPGQGLQFLFEYFSETQRNKGNFPGRFSGRQFSNSRSEMNVSTLELGDSALYLCASSLKQGEERNTGELFFGEGSRLTVL.

The V call is TRBV10-3, the J call TRBJ2-1; D call uncertain. The V end was cut by 5 bases, the J end by 8 bases, with 7 bases between. CDR3 length: 11 residues. From germline, CDR1 is ENHRY and CDR2 SYGVKD. The CDR3 is CAISSLDEQFF. The DNA for the CDR3 is TGTGCCATCAGTTCACTTGATGAGCAGTTCTTC.

The V gene is TRBV29-1, the J gene TRBJ2-7; D is ambiguous. The CDR3 totals 11 residues. Germline lookup yields CDR1 SQVTM and CDR2 ANQGSEA. The V end lost 6 bases, the J end lost 1 base, and 7 bases lay between the germline ends. Written as DNA, the CDR3 is TGCAGCGTACTTTATTCCTACGAGCAGTACTTC. This codes for CSVLYSYEQYF.

This chain joins TRBV15 and TRBJ1-1, with D unclear. V was trimmed by 0 bases and J by 9 bases, leaving 14 bases between them. The CDR3 loop spans 14 amino acids. CDR1 and CDR2 (germline): LNHNV, YYDKDF (reference sequence). CDR3 in amino acids: CATSRDYSSKKAFF. The CDR3 nucleotides read TGTGCCACCAGCAGAGATTATAGCTCGAAGAAAGCTTTCTTT.

The chain couples TRBV28 to TRBJ1-1; TRBD1 is a possible D gene (6 bases). V lost 5 bases and J lost 0, with 10 bases in between. The germline CDR1 and CDR2 sequences are MDHEN and SYDVKM. This CDR3 is 14 amino acids long. The CDR3 bases are TGTGCCAGCAGTCCGGACAGAGTGAACACTGAAGCTTTCTTT. It is translated as CASSPDRVNTEAFF.

The V call is TRBV7-6, the J call TRBJ2-7; possible D gene TRBD1, 5 bases. The CDR3 is 15 residues long. Trimming pared 5 bases from V and 2 bases from J, leaving 16 bases between. Germline V CDR1 and CDR2: SGHVS, FNYEAQ. The CDR3 here is CASSPVAGLTYEQYF. In nucleotides, the CDR3 is TGTGCCAGCAGCCCCGTGGCAGGGTTAACCTACGAGCAGTACTTC.

This chain connects TRBV27 to TRBJ1-2; 8 nucleotides match TRBD1. Germline V CDR1 and CDR2: MNHEY, SMNVEV (reference sequence). V was clipped by 6 bases and J by 8 bases; unmatched bases: 5. The length of the CDR3 is 12 residues. The CDR3 nucleotides are TGTGCCAGCAGCGGCCCAGGGGGCGGCTACACCTTC. Its protein is CASSGPGGGYTF.

The CDR3 sequence: CASSQEAGVTYNEQFF. The CDR3 DNA sequence: TGCGCCAGCAGCCAAGAAGCGGGAGTAACCTACAATGAGCAGTTCTTC. The chain uses TRBV5-1 and TRBJ2-1; 8 nucleotides match TRBD2. Per germline, CDR1 SGHRS and CDR2 YFSETQ. The CDR3 loop spans 16 amino acids. V lost 4 bases and J lost 2; bases outside the gene matches: 8.

The gene calls are TRBV10-3 and TRBJ1-1; TRBD1 aligns across 9 bases. Germline CDR1 reads ENHRY; CDR2 reads SYGVKD. This CDR3 spans 17 amino acids. The V gene end was trimmed by 8 bases and the J gene end by 1 base; junction bases not matched to a gene: 14. The CDR3 DNA follows: TGTGCCATCGCTAAAAGAACAGGGGGCTCGGAGAACACTGAAGCTTTCTTT. This gives the protein CAIAKRTGGSENTEAFF.

This rearrangement joins TRBV18 to TRBJ1-2; the match to TRBD1 covers 8 bases. Germline assignment: CDR1 KGHSH and CDR2 LQKENI. CDR3 length equals 13 residues. J lost 11 bases, V lost 0 bases, and 5 bases had no gene match. CDR3 bases: TGTGCCAGCTCACCACCGGGACAGGAATTTTACACCTTC. The encoded protein is CASSPPGQEFYTF.

The genes are TRBV5-1 and TRBJ2-3, with 9 bases that match TRBD2. Germline V gene data show CDR1 as SGHRS and CDR2 as YFSETQ. The junction had 0 bases not matched to a gene; V was cut back by 0 bases and J by 1 base. CDR3 length: 15 residues. Here the CDR3 reads CASSLGTSGTDTQYF. Written as DNA, the CDR3 is TGCGCCAGCAGCTTGGGGACTAGCGGCACAGATACGCAGTATTTT.

The chain combines TRBV5-1 with TRBJ1-2; perhaps TRBD1 as D (5 bases). CDR1 SGHRS and CDR2 YFSETQ come from the germline V gene. The CDR3 is made up of 14 amino acids. The V and J ends lost 5 bases and 4 bases respectively, with 15 bases between them. In DNA, the CDR3 is TGCGCCAGCAGTTCGTCGACAGCTACCTATGGCTACACCTTC. It is translated as CASSSSTATYGYTF.

This clone was picked up one time. The chain links TRBV5-1 to TRBJ2-1; 7 bases line up with TRBD2. Trimming took 3 bases from V and 7 from J; bases not matched to a gene: 7. The CDR3 contains 14 residues. Germline V gene sequence: CDR1 SGHRS, CDR2 YFSETQ. Written as DNA, the CDR3 is TGCGCCAGCAGCTCGGCGGGAGTACCAAATGAGCAGTTCTTC. Its translation is CASSSAGVPNEQFF.